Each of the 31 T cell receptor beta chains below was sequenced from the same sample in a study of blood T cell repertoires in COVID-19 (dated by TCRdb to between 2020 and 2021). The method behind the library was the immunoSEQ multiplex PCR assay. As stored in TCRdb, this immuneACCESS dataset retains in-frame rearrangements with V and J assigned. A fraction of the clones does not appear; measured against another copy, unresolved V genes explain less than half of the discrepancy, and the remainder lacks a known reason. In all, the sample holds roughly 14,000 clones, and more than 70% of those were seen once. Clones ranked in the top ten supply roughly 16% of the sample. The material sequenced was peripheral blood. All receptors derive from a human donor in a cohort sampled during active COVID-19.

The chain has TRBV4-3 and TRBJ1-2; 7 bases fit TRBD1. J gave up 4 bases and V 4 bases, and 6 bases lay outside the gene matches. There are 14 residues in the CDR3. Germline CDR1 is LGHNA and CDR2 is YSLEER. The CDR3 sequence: CASSPDRLFYGYTF. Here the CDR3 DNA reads TGCGCCAGCAGCCCGGACAGGTTGTTCTATGGCTACACCTTC.

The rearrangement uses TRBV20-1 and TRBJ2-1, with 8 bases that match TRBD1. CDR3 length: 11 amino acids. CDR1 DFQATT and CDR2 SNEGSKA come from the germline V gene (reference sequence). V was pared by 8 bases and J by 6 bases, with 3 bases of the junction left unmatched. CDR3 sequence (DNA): TGCAGTCCCGGACAGGGCAATGAGCAGTTCTTC. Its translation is CSPGQGNEQFF.

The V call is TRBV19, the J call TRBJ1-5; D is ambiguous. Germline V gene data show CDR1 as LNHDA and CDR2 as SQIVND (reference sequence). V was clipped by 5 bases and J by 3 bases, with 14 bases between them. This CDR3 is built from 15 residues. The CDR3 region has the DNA TGTGCCAGTAGTTCGTCCAGGTCCTACAATCAGCCCCAGCATTTT. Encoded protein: CASSSSRSYNQPQHF.

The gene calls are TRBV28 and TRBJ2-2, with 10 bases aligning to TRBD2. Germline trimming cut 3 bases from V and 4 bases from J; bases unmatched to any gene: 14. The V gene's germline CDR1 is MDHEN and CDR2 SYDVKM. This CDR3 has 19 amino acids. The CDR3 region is CASSFFRSSGSWVTGELFF. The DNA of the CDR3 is TGTGCCAGCAGTTTTTTTAGGTCTAGCGGGAGCTGGGTCACCGGGGAGCTGTTTTTT.

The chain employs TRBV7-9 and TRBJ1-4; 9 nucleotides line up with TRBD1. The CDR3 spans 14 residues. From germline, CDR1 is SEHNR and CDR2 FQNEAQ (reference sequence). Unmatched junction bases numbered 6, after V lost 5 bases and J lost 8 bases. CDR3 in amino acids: CASSQGQGREKLFF. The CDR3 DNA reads TGTGCCAGCAGCCAGGGACAGGGAAGGGAAAAACTGTTTTTT. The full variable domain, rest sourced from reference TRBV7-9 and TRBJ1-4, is DTGVSQNPRHKITKRGQNVTFRCDPISEHNRLYWYRQTLGQGPEFLTYFQNEAQLEKSRLLSDRFSAERPKGSFSTLEIQRTEQGDSAMYLCASSQGQGREKLFFGSGTQLSVL.

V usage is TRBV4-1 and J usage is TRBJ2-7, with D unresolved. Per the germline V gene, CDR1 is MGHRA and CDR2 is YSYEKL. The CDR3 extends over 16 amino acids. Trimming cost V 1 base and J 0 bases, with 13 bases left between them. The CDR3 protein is CASSQGSSVSSYEQYF. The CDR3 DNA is TGCGCCAGCAGCCAAGGGTCCTCTGTTAGCTCCTACGAGCAGTACTTC.

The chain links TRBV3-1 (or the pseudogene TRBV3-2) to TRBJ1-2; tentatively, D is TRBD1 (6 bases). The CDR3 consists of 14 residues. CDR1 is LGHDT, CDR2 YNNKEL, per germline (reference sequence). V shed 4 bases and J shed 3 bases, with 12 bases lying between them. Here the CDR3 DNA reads TGTGCCAGCAGCCGGCAGGGGAACGACTATGGCTACACCTTC. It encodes CASSRQGNDYGYTF.

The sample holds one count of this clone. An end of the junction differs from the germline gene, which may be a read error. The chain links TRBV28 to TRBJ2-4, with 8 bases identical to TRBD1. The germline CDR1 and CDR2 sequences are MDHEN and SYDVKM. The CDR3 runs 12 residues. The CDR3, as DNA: TGTGCCAGCAAGGGCGATACGGGGACAGGAGGCTTC. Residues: CASKGDTGTGGF.

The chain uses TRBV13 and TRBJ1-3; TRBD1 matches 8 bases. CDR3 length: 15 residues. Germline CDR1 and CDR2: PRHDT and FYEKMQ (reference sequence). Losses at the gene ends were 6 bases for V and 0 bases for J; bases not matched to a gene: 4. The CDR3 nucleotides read TGTGCCAGCAGTCTTACAGGGGGCTCTGGAAACACCATATATTTT. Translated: CASSLTGGSGNTIYF.

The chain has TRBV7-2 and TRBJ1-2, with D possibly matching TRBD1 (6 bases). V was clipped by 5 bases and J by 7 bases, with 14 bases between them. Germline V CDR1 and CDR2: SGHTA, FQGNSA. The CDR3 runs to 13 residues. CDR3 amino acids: CASSIPGVGGYTF. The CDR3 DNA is TGTGCCAGCAGCATTCCAGGGGTGGGTGGCTACACCTTC. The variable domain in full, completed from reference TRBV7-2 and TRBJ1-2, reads GAGVSQSPSNKVTEKGKDVELRCDPISGHTALYWYRQSLGQGLEFLIYFQGNSAPDKSGLPSDRFSAERTGGSVSTLTIQRTQQEDSAVYLCASSIPGVGGYTFGSGTRLTVV.

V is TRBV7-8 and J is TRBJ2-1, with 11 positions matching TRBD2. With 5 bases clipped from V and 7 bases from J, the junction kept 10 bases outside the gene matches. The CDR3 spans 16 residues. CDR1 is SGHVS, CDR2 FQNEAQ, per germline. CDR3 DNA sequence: TGTGCCAGCAGCCCAAGAGGGGGACTAGCGGTAAATGAGCAGTTCTTC. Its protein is CASSPRGGLAVNEQFF.

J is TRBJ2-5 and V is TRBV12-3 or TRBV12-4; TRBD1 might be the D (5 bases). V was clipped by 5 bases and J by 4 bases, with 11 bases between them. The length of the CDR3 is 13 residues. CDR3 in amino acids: CASSLGAGETQYF. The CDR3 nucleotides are TGTGCCAGCAGTCTAGGGGCCGGAGAGACCCAGTACTTC.

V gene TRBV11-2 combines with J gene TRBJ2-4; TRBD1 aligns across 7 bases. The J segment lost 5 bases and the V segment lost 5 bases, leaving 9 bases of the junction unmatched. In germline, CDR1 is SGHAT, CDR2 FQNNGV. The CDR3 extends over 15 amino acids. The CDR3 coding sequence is TGTGCCAGCAGCCCCCCTGACAGGGTCGAAAACATTCAGTACTTC. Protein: CASSPPDRVENIQYF.

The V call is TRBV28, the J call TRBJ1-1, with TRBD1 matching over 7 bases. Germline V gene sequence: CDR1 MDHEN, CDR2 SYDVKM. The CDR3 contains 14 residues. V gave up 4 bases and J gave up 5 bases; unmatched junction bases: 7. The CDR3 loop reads CASSSTGFTTEAFF. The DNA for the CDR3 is TGTGCCAGCAGTTCGACAGGGTTTACGACTGAAGCTTTCTTT.

CDR3 bases: TGTGCCAGCAGCCGGGAATGGTCGGGCGAGCAGTACTTC. Amino acid sequence: CASSREWSGEQYF. The chain joins TRBV28 to TRBJ2-7; D might be TRBD2 (5 bases). The CDR3 runs to 13 residues. Germline CDR1 MDHEN, CDR2 SYDVKM. Between the trimmed V and J ends, which lost 6 bases and 6 bases, there was a span of 15 bases.

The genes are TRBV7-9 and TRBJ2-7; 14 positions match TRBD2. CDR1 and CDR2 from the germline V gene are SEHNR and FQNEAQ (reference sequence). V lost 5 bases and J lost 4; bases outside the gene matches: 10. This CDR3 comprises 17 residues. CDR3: CASSNSKGTSGSYEQYF. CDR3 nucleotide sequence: TGTGCCAGCAGCAATTCGAAAGGGACTAGCGGGAGTTACGAGCAGTACTTC.

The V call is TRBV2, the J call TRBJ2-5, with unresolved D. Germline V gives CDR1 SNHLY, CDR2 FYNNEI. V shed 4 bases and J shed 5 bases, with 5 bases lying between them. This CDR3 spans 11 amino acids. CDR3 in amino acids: CASSVEETQYF. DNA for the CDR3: TGTGCCAGCAGTGTAGAGGAGACCCAGTACTTC.

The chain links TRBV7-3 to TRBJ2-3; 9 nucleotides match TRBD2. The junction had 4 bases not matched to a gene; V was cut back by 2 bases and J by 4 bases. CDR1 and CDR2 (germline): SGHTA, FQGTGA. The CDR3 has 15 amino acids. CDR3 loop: CASSLAGLAADTQYF. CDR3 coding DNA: TGTGCCAGCAGCTTAGCGGGACTAGCAGCAGATACGCAGTATTTT.

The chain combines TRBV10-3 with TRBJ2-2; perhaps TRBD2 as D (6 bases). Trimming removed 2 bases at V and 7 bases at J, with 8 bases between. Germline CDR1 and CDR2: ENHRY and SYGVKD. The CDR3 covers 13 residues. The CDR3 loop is CAISEGGNGELFF. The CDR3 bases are TGTGCCATCAGTGAGGGAGGGAACGGGGAGCTGTTTTTT.

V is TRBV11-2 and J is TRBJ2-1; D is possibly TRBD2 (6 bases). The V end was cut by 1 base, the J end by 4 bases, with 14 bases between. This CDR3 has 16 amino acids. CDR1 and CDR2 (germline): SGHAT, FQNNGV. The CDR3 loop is CASSLVRDGLYNEQFF. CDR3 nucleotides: TGTGCCAGCAGCTTAGTGCGGGACGGATTGTACAATGAGCAGTTCTTC.

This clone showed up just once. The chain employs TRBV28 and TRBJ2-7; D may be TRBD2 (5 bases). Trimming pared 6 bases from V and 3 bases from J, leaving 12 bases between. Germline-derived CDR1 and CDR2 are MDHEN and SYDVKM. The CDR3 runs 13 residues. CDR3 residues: CASRTGLDYEQYF. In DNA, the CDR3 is TGTGCCAGCAGAACTGGACTGGACTACGAGCAGTACTTC.

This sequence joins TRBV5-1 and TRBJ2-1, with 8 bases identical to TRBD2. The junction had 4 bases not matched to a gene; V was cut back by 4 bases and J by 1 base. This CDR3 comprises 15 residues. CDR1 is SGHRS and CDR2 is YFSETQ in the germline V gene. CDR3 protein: CASSTGGGSYNEQFF. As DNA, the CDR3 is TGCGCCAGCAGCACGGGAGGGGGTTCCTACAATGAGCAGTTCTTC.

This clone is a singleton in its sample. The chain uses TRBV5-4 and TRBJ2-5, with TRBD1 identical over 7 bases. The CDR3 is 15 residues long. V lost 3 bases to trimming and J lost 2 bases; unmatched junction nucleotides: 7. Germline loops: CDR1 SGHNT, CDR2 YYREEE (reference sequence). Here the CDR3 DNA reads TGTGCCAGCAGCTCCCCGGGACAGCGACAAGAGACCCAGTACTTC. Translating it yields CASSSPGQRQETQYF.

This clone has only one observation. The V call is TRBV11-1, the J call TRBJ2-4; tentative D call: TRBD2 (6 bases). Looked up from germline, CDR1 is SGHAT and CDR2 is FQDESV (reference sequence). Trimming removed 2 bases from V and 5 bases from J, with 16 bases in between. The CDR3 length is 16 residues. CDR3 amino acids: CASSLSSGLGENIQYF. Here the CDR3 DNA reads TGTGCCAGCAGCTTATCGAGCGGGCTTGGGGAAAACATTCAGTACTTC. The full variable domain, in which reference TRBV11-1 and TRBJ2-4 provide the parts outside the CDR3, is EAEVAQSPRYKITEKSQAVAFWCDPISGHATLYWYRQILGQGPELLVQFQDESVVDDSQLPKDRFSAERLKGVDSTLKIQPAELGDSAMYLCASSLSSGLGENIQYFGAGTRLSVL.

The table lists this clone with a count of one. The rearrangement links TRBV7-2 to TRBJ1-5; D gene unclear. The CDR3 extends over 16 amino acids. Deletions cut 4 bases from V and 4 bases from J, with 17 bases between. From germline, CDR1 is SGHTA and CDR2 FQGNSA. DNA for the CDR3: TGTGCCAGCAGCTCAAAGGGAGGCTTTGGAAATCAGCCCCAGCATTTT. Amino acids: CASSSKGGFGNQPQHF.

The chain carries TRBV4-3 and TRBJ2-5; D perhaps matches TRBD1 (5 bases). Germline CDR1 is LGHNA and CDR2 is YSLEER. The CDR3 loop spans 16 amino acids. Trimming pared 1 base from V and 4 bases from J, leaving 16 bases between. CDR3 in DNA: TGCGCCAGCAGCCAAGTTCGCCAGGGCGCCGGAGAGACCCAGTACTTC. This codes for CASSQVRQGAGETQYF.

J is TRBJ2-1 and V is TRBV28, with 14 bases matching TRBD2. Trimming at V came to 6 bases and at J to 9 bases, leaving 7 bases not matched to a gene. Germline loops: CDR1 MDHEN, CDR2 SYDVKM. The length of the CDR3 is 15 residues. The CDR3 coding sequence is TGTGCCAGCAGCCCCGGACTAGCGGGAGGTGGTGAGCAGTTCTTC. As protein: CASSPGLAGGGEQFF.

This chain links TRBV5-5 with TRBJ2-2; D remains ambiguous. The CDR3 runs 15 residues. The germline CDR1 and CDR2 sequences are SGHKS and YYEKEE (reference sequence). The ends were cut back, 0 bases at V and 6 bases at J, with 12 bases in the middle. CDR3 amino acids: CASSLDGSFSGELFF. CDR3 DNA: TGTGCCAGCAGCTTGGATGGCAGTTTTTCCGGGGAGCTGTTTTTT.

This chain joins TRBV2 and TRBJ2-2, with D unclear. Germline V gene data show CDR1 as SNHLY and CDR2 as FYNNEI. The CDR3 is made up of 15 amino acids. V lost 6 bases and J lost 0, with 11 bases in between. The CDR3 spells CASRAITTNTGELFF. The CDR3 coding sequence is TGTGCCAGCAGAGCGATTACCACGAACACCGGGGAGCTGTTTTTT.

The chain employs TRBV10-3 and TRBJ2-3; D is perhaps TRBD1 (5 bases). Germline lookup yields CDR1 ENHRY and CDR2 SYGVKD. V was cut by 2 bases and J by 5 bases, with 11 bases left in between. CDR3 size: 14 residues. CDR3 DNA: TGTGCCATCAGTGAGGGGCAGGGAATAGATACGCAGTATTTT. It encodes CAISEGQGIDTQYF.

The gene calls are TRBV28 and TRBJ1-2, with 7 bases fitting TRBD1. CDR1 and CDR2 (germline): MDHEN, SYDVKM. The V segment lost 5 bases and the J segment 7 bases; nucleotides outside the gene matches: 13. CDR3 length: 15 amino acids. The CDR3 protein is CASSRKTGSGGGYTF. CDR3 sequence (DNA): TGTGCCAGCAGTAGAAAGACAGGGAGCGGGGGTGGCTACACCTTC.